This T cell receptor (beta chain) was recorded in a study of blood T cells in healthy people across ages (dated by TCRdb to the mid-2010s). In the study overall: In model experiments, roughly one uniquely barcoded TCR beta cDNA molecule per two T cells was captured by template switching. Using deep sequencing normalized with unique cDNA molecular identifiers, the study measured how TCR beta repertoire diversity changes with age. The donors were divided into four age groups: young (average 16 years), middle-aged (under 40), aged (approximately 62) and long-lived (more than 75). To avoid experimental bias, donors of different ages were spread randomly across the sequencing lanes. Using the same blood draw, the study looked at two additional independent replicas of 1 million unique cDNA reads for two donors, one aged 18 to 30 and the other aged 80 or older. Study-wide conclusions, independent of this receptor: Estimates of total diversity based on one million sequenced T cells were regarded as lower bounds and as underestimates. Since profiling was done on bulk unsorted PBMCs, naive and antigen-experienced compartments could not be conclusively compared. There was a strong correlation between observed TCR beta diversity and the percentage of naive T cells measured by flow cytometry. Observed TCR beta diversity per million T cells fell roughly linearly with age, and a significant reduction was already apparent by age about 38. The long-lived group showed more naive CD4+ T cells, fewer expanded clones and increased TCR diversity than the aged group, suggesting age selection. Donor CMV infection status was unknown, potentially confounding age-related changes in expanded clonotypes.

CDR1 SGHRS and CDR2 YFSETQ are derived from the germline V gene. The CDR3 holds 16 amino acids from the cysteine to the phenylalanine. The kept DNA is CDR3 alone, 48 bases in frame from the first base. Libraries were built with 5' RACE. Sequencer: Illumina HiSeq 2500. A second PCR of about 6 to 12 cycles was run with a J-beta primer mix and a sample-barcoded 5' primer. A unique molecular identifier was introduced onto each TCR beta cDNA molecule by a template-switch 5' adaptor carrying 12 random nucleotides. Each sample yielded at least 3 million CDR3-containing paired-end reads. First-strand cDNA synthesis was performed from all RNA using the Mint cDNA synthesis kit, with priming by a TRBC-specific oligonucleotide. Following uracil-DNA glycosylase treatment, all cDNA underwent a first 18-cycle PCR with the universal primers M1SS and BC2_uni_R. On the study's bioinformatics: For normalization, 1 million high-quality reads, each with a distinct molecular identifier, were randomly selected from each sample. Reads sharing molecular identifiers were discarded rather than binned into consensus sequences. MiTCR, with a Q25 quality threshold and the strictest error-elimination algorithm, was used for CDR3 identification, clonotype clustering and error correction. Lower-bound total TCR beta diversity was estimated with a nonparametric unseen species model using Euler transformation. TCRdb trimmed the raw reads at Q25, called clones with MiXCR and kept productive beta chains. Records with the same CDR3 protein are collapsed into one entry carrying the most frequent genes and DNA. TCRdb's processing, not the study's, gives the V and J calls here. This sample lists 650,000 to 900,000 distinct CDR3 sequences; around 62% were detected once. The ten biggest clones cover about a quarter of the sample.

A word on this clonotype: What antigen it recognizes has not been identified. Within one base of it there is no much larger clone, and no base qualities were kept.

Systemically healthy Caucasian individuals from Russia, some 36 in total and aged roughly 6 to 100 years, were included as donors. Each donor gave 9 to 10 milliliters of peripheral blood, collected into EDTA-treated Vacutainer tubes. Ficoll-Paque density-gradient centrifugation was used to isolate PBMCs, with at least 6 million obtained per sample. Total RNA was extracted from PBMCs with Trizol reagent, with at least 5 micrograms obtained per sample. For every donor, an aliquot of PBMCs went through flow cytometry to measure the percentages of naive CD45RAhigh/CD27high T cells. Specimen: blood. Here the chain combines TRBV5-1 and TRBJ2-5; perhaps TRBD1 is the D gene, with 6 bases matching. The J call is in doubt because the DNA end fits TRBJ2-7 better. This TCR was sampled from a man under 40 in good health. DNA sequence: TGCGCCAGCAGCTTTTCCCCCGGACAGACTCTCTACGAGCAGTACTTC. This gives the protein CASSFSPGQTLYEQYF.